A selection of T cell receptor beta chains follows, all from one sample in a study of cytomegalovirus exposure and HLA in healthy donors. TCRdb keeps only in-frame clones here, not all; method: immunoSEQ multiplex PCR. The data show about 180,000 clones, with less than 90% seen just once and about 0.39% held by the top ten. The sequencing sample was made of PBMCs. These receptors originate from a boy younger than 10 in good health and CMV-seronegative. CDR3s leave out the opening cysteine and the closing phenylalanine or tryptophan. Each record gives: CDR3 protein, D gene, clone size, V gene. The D gene is left open where the match is weak. A row's size may be missing; if present it is once, few, many or a size class.

CDR3: ASSIGTLIYEQY
D: .
size: .
V: TRBV28

CDR3: SGGGGIEQF
D: .
size: .
V: TRBV20-1

CDR3: AISESGQNEQY
D: TRBD1
size: .
V: TRBV10-3

CDR3: ASSLTGTGVEQY
D: TRBD1
size: .
V: TRBV5-1

CDR3: ASSVGERELPGELF
D: TRBD2
size: .
V: TRBV9

CDR3: ASSLVGGSEVRQF
D: TRBD2
size: .
V: TRBV5-1

CDR3: ASSVGGRGAYEQY
D: .
size: .
V: TRBV9

CDR3: ASSSQTRYTDTQY
D: .
size: .
V: TRBV7-2

CDR3: ASSFPGAPNYGYT
D: .
size: .
V: TRBV5-5

CDR3: ASSLVVGGYT
D: .
size: .
V: TRBV5-8

CDR3: ASSGTGTTYEQY
D: TRBD1
size: .
V: TRBV25-1

CDR3: ASSGQGARPQH
D: TRBD1
size: .
V: TRBV6-4

CDR3: ASSFQGRSYEQY
D: .
size: .
V: TRBV27

CDR3: ASSILAGDYEQY
D: TRBD2
size: .
V: TRBV19

CDR3: ASSSSLVTIEGYT
D: .
size: .
V: TRBV9

CDR3: ASRASGSPNSPLH
D: .
size: .
V: TRBV28

CDR3: ASSRTGVLQPQH
D: TRBD1
size: once
V: TRBV27

CDR3: ATSREDIYEQY
D: .
size: .
V: TRBV15

CDR3: ASSPPGLASNEQF
D: TRBD2
size: .
V: TRBV18

CDR3: ASSFHRDPNQPQH
D: .
size: .
V: TRBV11-2

CDR3: ASSELAGMGNEQF
D: TRBD2
size: .
V: TRBV4-2

CDR3: AISESDSGNYGYT
D: .
size: .
V: TRBV10-3

CDR3: ASMGRGLSYEQY
D: TRBD1
size: .
V: TRBV6-1

CDR3: ASSVQGDISNEKLF
D: .
size: .
V: TRBV9

CDR3: ATSRGTGNRGGTQY
D: .
size: .
V: TRBV15

CDR3: ASSPGQEIFDEQY
D: TRBD1
size: .
V: TRBV27

CDR3: ASSPYTGQEKLF
D: .
size: once
V: TRBV6-4

CDR3: ASSPGTSSTGELF
D: TRBD2
size: .
V: TRBV5-4

CDR3: ASSPAGVYEQY
D: .
size: .
V: TRBV18